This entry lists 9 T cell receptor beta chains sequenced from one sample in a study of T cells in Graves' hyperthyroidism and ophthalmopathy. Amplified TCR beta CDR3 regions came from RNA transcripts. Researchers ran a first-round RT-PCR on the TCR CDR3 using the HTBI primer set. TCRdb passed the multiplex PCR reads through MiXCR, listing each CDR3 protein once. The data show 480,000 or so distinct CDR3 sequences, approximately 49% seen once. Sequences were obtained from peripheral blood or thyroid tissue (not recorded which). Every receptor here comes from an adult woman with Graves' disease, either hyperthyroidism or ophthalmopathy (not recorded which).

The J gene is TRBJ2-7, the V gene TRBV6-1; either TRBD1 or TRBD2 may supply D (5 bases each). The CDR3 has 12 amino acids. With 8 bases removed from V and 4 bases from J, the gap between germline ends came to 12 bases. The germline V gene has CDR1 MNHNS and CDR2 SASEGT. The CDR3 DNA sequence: TGTGCCAGCGGGGGTTTTAGGTACGAGCAGTACTTC. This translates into CASGGFRYEQYF.

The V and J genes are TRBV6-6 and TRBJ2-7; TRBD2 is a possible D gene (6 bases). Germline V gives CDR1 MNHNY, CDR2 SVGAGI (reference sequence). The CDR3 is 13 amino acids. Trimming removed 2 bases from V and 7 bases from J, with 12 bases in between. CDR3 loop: CASSYGGASEQYF. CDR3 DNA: TGTGCCAGCAGTTACGGAGGGGCAAGTGAGCAGTACTTC.

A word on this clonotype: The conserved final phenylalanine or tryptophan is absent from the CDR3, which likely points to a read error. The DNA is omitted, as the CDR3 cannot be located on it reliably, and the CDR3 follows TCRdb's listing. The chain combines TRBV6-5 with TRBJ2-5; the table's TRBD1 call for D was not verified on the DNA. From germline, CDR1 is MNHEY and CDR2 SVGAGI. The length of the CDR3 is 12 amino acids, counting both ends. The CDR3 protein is CASSGSGAALYT.

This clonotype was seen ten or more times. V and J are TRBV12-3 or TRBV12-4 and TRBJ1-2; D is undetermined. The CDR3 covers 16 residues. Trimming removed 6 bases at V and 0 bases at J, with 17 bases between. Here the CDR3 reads CASSRTVTRANYGYTF. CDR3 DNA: TGTGCCAGCAGCCGAACAGTAACCCGAGCTAACTATGGCTACACCTTC.

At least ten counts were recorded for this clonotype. CDR3 amino acids: CASSVAPFSTEAFF. The CDR3 bases are TGTGCCAGCAGCGTAGCCCCCTTTTCCACTGAAGCTTTCTTT. The genes are TRBV9 and TRBJ1-1, with unresolved D. This CDR3 contains 14 residues. The germline V and J ends were trimmed by 0 bases and 4 bases, with 10 bases remaining between them. Germline lookup yields CDR1 SGDLS and CDR2 YYNGEE.

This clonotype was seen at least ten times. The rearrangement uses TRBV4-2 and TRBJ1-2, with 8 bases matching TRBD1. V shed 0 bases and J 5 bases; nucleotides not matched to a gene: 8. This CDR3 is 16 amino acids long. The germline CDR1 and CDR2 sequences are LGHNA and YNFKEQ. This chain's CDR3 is CASSQDGTGRAYGYTF. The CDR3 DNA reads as TGTGCCAGCAGCCAAGATGGGACAGGAAGGGCTTATGGCTACACCTTC.

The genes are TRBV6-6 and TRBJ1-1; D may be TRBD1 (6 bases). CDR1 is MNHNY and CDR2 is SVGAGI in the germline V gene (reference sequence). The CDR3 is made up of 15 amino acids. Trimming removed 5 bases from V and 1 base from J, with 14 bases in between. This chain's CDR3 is CASSGHREQNTEAFF. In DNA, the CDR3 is TGTGCCAGCAGTGGACACAGGGAGCAGAACACTGAAGCTTTCTTT.

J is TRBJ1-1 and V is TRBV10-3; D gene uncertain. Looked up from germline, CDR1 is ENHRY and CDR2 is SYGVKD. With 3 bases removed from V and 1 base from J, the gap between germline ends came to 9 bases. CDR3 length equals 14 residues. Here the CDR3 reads CAISEGGSNTEAFF. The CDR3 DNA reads TGTGCCATCAGTGAAGGAGGGTCGAACACTGAAGCTTTCTTT.

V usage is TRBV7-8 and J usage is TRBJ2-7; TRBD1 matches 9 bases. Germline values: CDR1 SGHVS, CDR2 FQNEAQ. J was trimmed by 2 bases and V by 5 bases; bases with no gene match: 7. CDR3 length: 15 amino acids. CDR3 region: CASSIRDRDTYEQYF. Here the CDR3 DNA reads TGTGCCAGCAGCATAAGGGACAGGGATACCTACGAGCAGTACTTC.